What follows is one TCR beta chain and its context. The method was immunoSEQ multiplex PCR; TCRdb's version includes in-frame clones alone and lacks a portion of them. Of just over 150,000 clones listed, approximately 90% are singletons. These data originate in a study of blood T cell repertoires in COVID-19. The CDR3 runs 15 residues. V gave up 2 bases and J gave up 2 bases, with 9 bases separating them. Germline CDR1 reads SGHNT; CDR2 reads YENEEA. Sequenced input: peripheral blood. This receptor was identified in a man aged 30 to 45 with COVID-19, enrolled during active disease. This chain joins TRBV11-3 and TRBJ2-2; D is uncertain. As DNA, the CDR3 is TGTGCCAGCAGCTTATTATCCGGTAACACCGGGGAGCTGTTTTTT. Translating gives CASSLLSGNTGELFF. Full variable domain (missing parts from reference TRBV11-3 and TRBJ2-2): EAGVVQSPRYKIIEKKQPVAFWCNPISGHNTLYWYLQNLGQGPELLIRYENEEAVDDSQLPKDRFSAERLKGVDSTLKIQPAELGDSAVYLCASSLLSGNTGELFFGEGSRLTVL.